This is a list of T cell receptor beta chains from one sample in a study of shared clonotypes between healthy human individuals. Libraries were prepared by immunoSEQ multiplex PCR; TCRdb keeps only in-frame clonotypes and omits some of them. The sample consists of some 470,000 clones, 76% of them appearing once. The source material was PBMCs. These receptors were taken from a middle-aged woman in good health. Some clones in this sample may be carry-over from other donors' samples. Both conserved end residues are part of each CDR3. The order of the fields is D gene, clone size, V gene, J gene, CDR3 DNA, CDR3 protein. D genes are given only for firm matches. Size tells how often a clone was seen (once, few, many) or the class of an expanded clone, and some rows leave it out.

d_gene: .
abundance: .
v_gene: TRBV7-9
j_gene: TRBJ2-7
CDR3nt: TGTGCCAGCAGCCCACCCTCGGACAGTACTTACGAGCAGTACTTC
CDR3aa: CASSPPSDSTYEQYF

d_gene: TRBD1
abundance: .
v_gene: TRBV18
j_gene: TRBJ2-3
CDR3nt: TGTGCCAGCTCACACCTCCGGGACAGAAGCACAGATACGCAGTATTTT
CDR3aa: CASSHLRDRSTDTQYF

d_gene: .
abundance: .
v_gene: TRBV28
j_gene: TRBJ1-4
CDR3nt: TGTGCCAGCAGTTTACGGCAACTTGCAACTAATGAAAAACTGTTTTTT
CDR3aa: CASSLRQLATNEKLFF

d_gene: .
abundance: .
v_gene: TRBV7-8
j_gene: TRBJ1-2
CDR3nt: TGTGCCAGCAGCTCCCAAATCGATGTCAACTATGGCTACACCTTC
CDR3aa: CASSSQIDVNYGYTF

d_gene: .
abundance: .
v_gene: TRBV6-6
j_gene: TRBJ2-5
CDR3nt: TGTGCCAGCAGTTTTACAGGGTTTGGTGAGACCCAGTACTTC
CDR3aa: CASSFTGFGETQYF

d_gene: TRBD1
abundance: .
v_gene: TRBV7-6
j_gene: TRBJ2-2
CDR3nt: TGTGCCAGCACCTCCGGGACAGGGAGGACCGGGGAGCTGTTTTTT
CDR3aa: CASTSGTGRTGELFF

d_gene: TRBD1
abundance: .
v_gene: TRBV10-3
j_gene: TRBJ2-2
CDR3nt: TGTGCCATCACAGACAGGGGAGGTACCGGGGAGCTGTTTTTT
CDR3aa: CAITDRGGTGELFF

d_gene: TRBD1
abundance: .
v_gene: TRBV5-1
j_gene: TRBJ2-5
CDR3nt: TGCGCCACCTCCTTTGCCGGGACAGGGGAAGAGACCCAGTACTTC
CDR3aa: CATSFAGTGEETQYF

d_gene: .
abundance: .
v_gene: TRBV6-5
j_gene: TRBJ1-2
CDR3nt: TGTGCCAGCAGAGACGCGGTCTTCCAACCCTATGGCTACACCTTC
CDR3aa: CASRDAVFQPYGYTF

d_gene: .
abundance: few
v_gene: TRBV13
j_gene: TRBJ1-5
CDR3nt: TGTGCCAGCAGCTTAGGACAGTCCGGCCAGCCCCAGCATTTT
CDR3aa: CASSLGQSGQPQHF

d_gene: .
abundance: .
v_gene: TRBV28
j_gene: TRBJ1-1
CDR3nt: TGTGCCAGCATCACCCCGGGATTGAACACTGAAGCTTTCTTT
CDR3aa: CASITPGLNTEAFF

d_gene: .
abundance: .
v_gene: TRBV7-9
j_gene: TRBJ2-7
CDR3nt: TGTGCCAGCACCGGAGAGGGAGGCGAGCAGTACTTC
CDR3aa: CASTGEGGEQYF

d_gene: .
abundance: .
v_gene: TRBV11-3
j_gene: TRBJ2-2
CDR3nt: TGTGCCATCGAGATCCCGAACACCGGGGAGCTGTTTTTT
CDR3aa: CAIEIPNTGELFF

d_gene: .
abundance: .
v_gene: TRBV11-3
j_gene: TRBJ1-4
CDR3nt: TGTGCCAGCAGCCCCGCGGCAGTCGAAAAACTGTTTTTT
CDR3aa: CASSPAAVEKLFF

d_gene: TRBD2
abundance: .
v_gene: TRBV27
j_gene: TRBJ2-3
CDR3nt: TGTGCCAGCAGCCCAGGTAGCGGGAGGCCAGATACGCAGTATTTT
CDR3aa: CASSPGSGRPDTQYF

d_gene: .
abundance: .
v_gene: TRBV2
j_gene: TRBJ1-2
CDR3nt: TGTGCCAGCAGTTCGCAGGGTAACTATGGCTACACCTTC
CDR3aa: CASSSQGNYGYTF

d_gene: TRBD2
abundance: .
v_gene: TRBV2
j_gene: TRBJ2-7
CDR3nt: TGTGCCAGCAGTGACGACGGAGCGGGAGGGCCGGTCGAGCAGTACTTC
CDR3aa: CASSDDGAGGPVEQYF

d_gene: .
abundance: .
v_gene: TRBV15
j_gene: TRBJ1-6
CDR3nt: TGTGCCACCAGCAGAGAACGGGGTGTGACTTCACCCCTCCACTTT
CDR3aa: CATSRERGVTSPLHF

d_gene: .
abundance: many
v_gene: TRBV12-5
j_gene: TRBJ2-1
CDR3nt: TGTGCTAGTGGTTTGCAGGGACCCCGTGTTAGCGGAGACGGGGGTGAGCAGTTCTTC
CDR3aa: CASGLQGPRVSGDGGEQFF

d_gene: .
abundance: .
v_gene: TRBV21-1
j_gene: TRBJ2-1
CDR3nt: TGTGCCAGCAGCGGGGGACTAGCGGGGCCCCCTCGGAATGAGCAGTTCTTC
CDR3aa: CASSGGLAGPPRNEQFF

d_gene: .
abundance: few
v_gene: TRBV6-4
j_gene: TRBJ1-1
CDR3nt: TGTGCCAGCAGTGTATTAGGCACAGAAGCTTTCTTT
CDR3aa: CASSVLGTEAFF

d_gene: .
abundance: few
v_gene: TRBV30
j_gene: TRBJ1-2
CDR3nt: TGTGCCTGGAGTGACGGCTTTAACTATGGCTACACCTTC
CDR3aa: CAWSDGFNYGYTF

d_gene: .
abundance: once
v_gene: TRBV28
j_gene: TRBJ2-3
CDR3nt: TGTGCCAGCAGCGAAGATAGACAGGACTACACAGATACGCAGTATTTT
CDR3aa: CASSEDRQDYTDTQYF

d_gene: TRBD1
abundance: many
v_gene: TRBV2
j_gene: TRBJ2-7
CDR3nt: TGTGCCAGCCTTGGACAGGGCTACGAGCAGTACTTC
CDR3aa: CASLGQGYEQYF

d_gene: .
abundance: .
v_gene: TRBV18
j_gene: TRBJ1-5
CDR3nt: TGTGCCAGCTCAAAAAGTAGTCTACAGGATCAGCCCCAGCATTTT
CDR3aa: CASSKSSLQDQPQHF

d_gene: .
abundance: .
v_gene: TRBV6-5
j_gene: TRBJ1-3
CDR3nt: TGTGCCAGCAGTTACGGGCCGAGCTCTGGAAACACCATATATTTT
CDR3aa: CASSYGPSSGNTIYF

d_gene: .
abundance: .
v_gene: TRBV11-3
j_gene: TRBJ2-5
CDR3nt: TGTGCCAGCAGCTTAGGGGACGCCCTAAAGGAGACCCAGTACTTC
CDR3aa: CASSLGDALKETQYF

d_gene: .
abundance: .
v_gene: TRBV10-1
j_gene: TRBJ2-6
CDR3nt: TGCGCCAGCAGCGACTCTGGGGCCAACGTCCTGACTTTC
CDR3aa: CASSDSGANVLTF